The clone carrying this T cell receptor beta chain was found many times. Antigen specificity is unknown. Amplified TCR beta CDR3 regions were obtained using RNA transcripts as template. A first-round RT-PCR used HTBI primers, followed by a second-round multiplex PCR. A single record per CDR3 protein comes from TCRdb applying MiXCR to the multiplex PCR reads. Of about 480,000 distinct CDR3 sequences listed, about an eighth are singletons. Ophthalmopathy donors showed moderate-to-severe activity, CAS ≥3, NOSPECS ≥4 and a duration under 3 months. In this cohort, patients with other autoimmune diseases, uncontrolled infections, pregnancy or lactation were excluded. The data derive from a study of Graves' ophthalmopathy and Graves' hyperthyroidism. About the research overall: Sampling took place at initial diagnosis, with peripheral blood obtained before any treatment. Study observations and caveats: Cross-validated, the 13-signature model showed 87.88%/81.08% sensitivity/specificity, and 80%/75% in the test set.

Trimming removed 2 bases at V and 5 bases at J, with 15 bases between. The germline V gene encodes CDR1 MNHNS and CDR2 SASEGT. The CDR3 is made up of 15 amino acids. The genes are TRBV6-1 and TRBJ1-1, with D tentatively TRBD1 (6 bases). Sequenced: blood. The TCR originated in a woman in her twenties or thirties with Graves' ophthalmopathy. The CDR3 nucleotides read TGTGCCAGCAGTGAATACAGGGAATGGTATACTGAAGCTTTCTTT. Its protein is CASSEYREWYTEAFF.